Below are 17 T cell receptor beta chains sequenced from a single sample in a study of T-cell reconstitution after alpha-beta-depleted transplantation in children. Overall study results and limits: T-cell counts and diversity were attributed mostly to newly produced T cells one year after transplant.

Unique molecular identifiers were used in preparing the TCRbeta library. One entry per CDR3 protein results from TCRdb running MiXCR on the PCR reads. The repertoire includes some 300,000 distinct CDR3 sequences, just over 7.5% of them detected once, and 9.1% sits in the top ten. These receptors' targets are unknown. The source was peripheral blood, collected 360 days after TCRalphabeta/CD19-depleted stem cell transplant. The receptors derive from a female patient younger than 10 who had a stem cell transplant for Fanconi anemia, so the T cells may come from the graft donor.

This clonotype was counted ten times or more. The chain carries TRBV5-1 and TRBJ2-7; D is uncertain. Looked up from germline, CDR1 is SGHRS and CDR2 is YFSETQ. Trimming pared 1 base from V and 3 bases from J, leaving 8 bases between. The CDR3 length is 13 residues. The CDR3 sequence is CASSLFPVYEQYF. Here the CDR3 DNA reads TGCGCCAGCAGCTTGTTTCCAGTCTACGAGCAGTACTTC.

Many counts were recorded for this clonotype. The rearrangement links TRBV12-3 or TRBV12-4 to TRBJ2-1; D is perhaps TRBD1 (5 bases). Trimming cost V 6 bases and J 8 bases, with 11 bases left between them. This CDR3 contains 12 residues. CDR3 sequence (DNA): TGTGCCAGCAGGGGGCCGAAGGATGAGCAGTTCTTC. Translated: CASRGPKDEQFF.

This sequence joins TRBV18 and TRBJ2-2; the match to TRBD1 covers 8 bases. This CDR3 is 16 amino acids long. Germline assignment: CDR1 KGHSH and CDR2 LQKENI. V lost 3 bases and J lost 5; bases outside the gene matches: 8. The CDR3 spells CASSPSSDRGTGELFF. The CDR3 DNA is TGTGCCAGCTCACCCTCCTCCGACAGGGGAACCGGGGAGCTGTTTTTT.

This clonotype was seen a handful of times. V is TRBV2 and J is TRBJ2-2; TRBD1 matches at 9 bases. This CDR3 comprises 13 residues. Germline CDR1 SNHLY, CDR2 FYNNEI. The V segment lost 11 bases and the J segment 5 bases; nucleotides outside the gene matches: 6. The CDR3 reads CAELDRGTGELFF. CDR3 DNA: TGTGCCGAGCTAGACAGGGGGACCGGGGAGCTGTTTTTT. Based on the CDR3 plus reference TRBV2 and TRBJ2-2, the full variable domain is EPEVTQTPSHQVTQMGQEVILRCVPISNHLYFYWYRQILGQKVEFLVSFYNNEISEKSEIFDDQFSVERPDGSNFTLKIRSTKLEDSAMYFCAELDRGTGELFFGEGSRLTVL.

On this clonotype itself: This clone may be a read error of a much larger clone one base away. The V call is TRBV5-1, the J call TRBJ2-6; possible D gene TRBD1, 5 bases. The CDR3 runs to 12 residues. Germline-derived CDR1 and CDR2 are SGHRS and YFSETQ. In nucleotides, the CDR3 is TGCGCCAGCGGCTTGGTTGGGGCCACACTGACTTTC. Its translation: CASGLVGATLTF.

This clonotype was counted many times. The V and J genes are TRBV7-2 and TRBJ2-3, with TRBD2 as a possible D gene (6 bases). The CDR3 runs 12 residues. From germline, CDR1 is SGHTA and CDR2 FQGNSA. Trimming shortened V by 4 bases and J by 5 bases, and 7 bases separated the two germline ends. CDR3 amino acids: CASSSGGDTQYF. The CDR3 DNA reads as TGTGCCAGCAGCTCCGGGGGAGATACGCAGTATTTT. Together with reference TRBV7-2 and TRBJ2-3, the CDR3 gives the full variable domain: GAGVSQSPSNKVTEKGKDVELRCDPISGHTALYWYRQSLGQGLEFLIYFQGNSAPDKSGLPSDRFSAERTGGSVSTLTIQRTQQEDSAVYLCASSSGGDTQYFGPGTRLTVL.

This clonotype was recorded many times. The chain has TRBV6-6 and TRBJ2-5; no definite D call. Germline-derived CDR1 and CDR2 are MNHNY and SVGAGI (reference sequence). This CDR3 contains 12 residues. V lost 4 bases and J lost 4, with 7 bases in between. As DNA, the CDR3 is TGTGCCAGCAGTTGGACGGGAGAGACCCAGTACTTC. It encodes CASSWTGETQYF.

This rearrangement joins TRBV7-1 to TRBJ2-7, with a weak D call TRBD1 (6 bases). TRBV7-1 falls under the ORF class, with uncertain function. V was clipped by 8 bases and J by 6 bases, with 14 bases between them. This CDR3 spans 12 amino acids. CDR3: CASSQDRSEQYV. CDR3 bases: TGTGCCAGCTCTCAGGACAGAAGCGAGCAGTACGTC.

The J gene is TRBJ2-7, the V gene TRBV6-5; TRBD1 agrees at 9 bases. Trimming removed 4 bases from V and 5 bases from J; junction bases left unmatched: 6. CDR3 length equals 14 residues. CDR1 and CDR2 (germline): MNHEY, SVGAGI. The CDR3 loop reads CASSFRDRAHEQYF. In DNA form, the CDR3 reads TGTGCCAGCAGTTTCCGGGACAGGGCTCACGAGCAGTACTTC.

In this sample, this clonotype turned up many times. The gene calls are TRBV12-3 or TRBV12-4 and TRBJ1-1, with unresolved D. This CDR3 is built from 11 residues. The V end lost 6 bases, the J end lost 3 bases, and 5 bases lay between the germline ends. CDR3 coding DNA: TGTGCCAGCAGGAGTTACACTGAAGCTTTCTTT. Translated, it gives CASRSYTEAFF.

This clonotype was counted ten times or more. The rearrangement uses TRBV6-5 and TRBJ2-5, with a tentative D call TRBD2 (5 bases). The CDR3 loop spans 16 amino acids. Germline V lookup: CDR1 MNHEY, CDR2 SVGAGI. With 4 bases removed from V and 5 bases from J, the gap between germline ends came to 20 bases. The CDR3 sequence: CASSSEYWGWEETQYF. The CDR3 DNA reads as TGTGCCAGCAGTTCGGAATATTGGGGTTGGGAGGAGACCCAGTACTTC.

This clonotype was seen only a few times. The chain links TRBV5-1 to TRBJ2-6, with D possibly matching TRBD1 (5 bases). The germline CDR1 and CDR2 sequences are SGHRS and YFSETQ. This CDR3 region has 17 residues. The V end lost 3 bases, the J end lost 1 base, and 14 bases lay between the germline ends. The CDR3, as DNA: TGCGCCAGCAGCTCCTCCGGACACTTGTCTGGGGCCAACGTCCTGACTTTC. Residues: CASSSSGHLSGANVLTF.

This clonotype showed up many times. This chain uses TRBV29-1 with TRBJ2-3; a possible D gene is TRBD2 (5 bases). Per germline, CDR1 SQVTM and CDR2 ANQGSEA. Trimming left V 0 bases short and J 6 bases short, with 13 bases between. The CDR3 length is 14 residues. In DNA form, the CDR3 reads TGCAGCGTTGAAGACGCGCGGGTGGCGGATACGCAGTATTTT. Protein: CSVEDARVADTQYF.

The CDR3 DNA is TGTGCCAGCAGCTTGCGTCGGGGAGATACGCAGTATTTT. It specifies CASSLRRGDTQYF. The chain uses TRBV7-6 and TRBJ2-3; TRBD2 is a possible D gene (5 bases). Germline lookup yields CDR1 SGHVS and CDR2 FNYEAQ. The CDR3 covers 13 residues. V shed 3 bases and J shed 5 bases, with 9 bases lying between them.

This clonotype was detected ten times or more. This chain connects TRBV5-1 to TRBJ2-7, with TRBD1 identical over 8 bases. Trimming at V came to 4 bases and at J to 3 bases, leaving 6 bases not matched to a gene. The CDR3 is 14 amino acids. The germline gives CDR1 SGHRS, CDR2 YFSETQ. The CDR3 DNA reads TGCGCCAGCAGCCCCGGGACAGGCCGCTACGAGCAGTACTTC. This translates into CASSPGTGRYEQYF.

This clonotype was recorded many times. This chain uses TRBV4-1 with TRBJ2-5, with 7 bases matching TRBD1. Germline V gene data show CDR1 as MGHRA and CDR2 as YSYEKL. J was trimmed by 4 bases and V by 1 base; bases with no gene match: 3. The CDR3 extends over 14 amino acids. The CDR3 loop reads CASSQGQGTETQYF. CDR3 sequence (DNA): TGCGCCAGCAGCCAAGGACAGGGAACAGAGACCCAGTACTTC.

This clonotype was counted at least ten times. This chain's CDR3 is CASNEGEETQYF. The CDR3 DNA sequence: TGTGCCAGCAATGAGGGAGAAGAGACCCAGTACTTC. The chain has TRBV28 and TRBJ2-5, with D possibly matching TRBD2 (5 bases). V was shortened by 7 bases and J by 3 bases, with 9 bases between the two germline ends. Germline CDR1 reads MDHEN; CDR2 reads SYDVKM. This CDR3 region has 12 residues.